In this sample, the clone carrying this T cell receptor beta chain turned up many times. What it recognizes is unknown. Patients were left out if they had other autoimmune diseases, uncontrolled infections, pregnancy or lactation. Physicians reached a diagnosis by relying on clinical symptoms, serum thyroxine, TRAb, thyroid ultrasound and orbital computed tomography. The record originates from a study of Graves' ophthalmopathy and Graves' hyperthyroidism. Study observations and caveats: Discriminating ophthalmopathy from stable hyperthyroidism, a 13-signature model attained a sensitivity of approximately 85% and a specificity of 81.08%.

The sequenced template was RNA, covering the TCR beta CDR3 region. Second-round multiplex PCR came after first-round RT-PCR with HTBI primers. TCRdb re-analysed the multiplex PCR reads in MiXCR, keeping a single row per CDR3 protein. Of over a million distinct CDR3 sequences detected, about 35% appear once; the ten largest clones hold around 10%. Per the germline V gene, CDR1 is SQVTM and CDR2 is ANQGSEA. The CDR3 runs to 12 residues. V lost 3 bases and J lost 4; bases outside the gene matches: 1. The sequence was collected from an adult man with Graves' hyperthyroidism. The rearrangement links TRBV29-1 to TRBJ1-2, with 8 nucleotides matching TRBD1. The source material was peripheral blood or thyroid tissue (not recorded which). CDR3 bases: TGCAGCGTTGAGACAGGGGTCTATGGCTACACCTTC. The encoded protein is CSVETGVYGYTF.